These 27 T cell receptor beta chains were sequenced from one sample in a study of CD8 T cells in ankylosing spondylitis. TCRdb processed the 5' RACE reads anew with MiXCR; each CDR3 protein has one entry. Among tens of thousands of distinct CDR3 sequences listed, 5.3% were seen once. Specimen: blood, either unsorted or a sorted T cell fraction (not recorded which). The receptors come from a female donor with ankylosing spondylitis or in good health (not recorded which).

This clonotype was counted at least ten times. The chain recombines TRBV9 with TRBJ2-5; perhaps TRBD1 as D (6 bases). CDR3 length: 14 amino acids. Germline CDR1 and CDR2: SGDLS and YYNGEE. V lost 0 bases to trimming and J lost 4 bases, with 10 bases between them. CDR3 loop: CASSVETGRETQYF. CDR3 DNA: TGTGCCAGCAGCGTAGAAACAGGGAGAGAGACCCAGTACTTC. Using reference TRBV9 and TRBJ2-5 for the parts outside the CDR3, the full variable domain is DSGVTQTPKHLITATGQRVTLRCSPRSGDLSVYWYQQSLDQGLQFLIQYYNGEERAKGNILERFSAQQFPDLHSELNLSSLELGDSALYFCASSVETGRETQYFGPGTRLLVL.

This clonotype came up many times. The chain couples TRBV9 to TRBJ2-5; D perhaps matches TRBD2 (5 bases). This CDR3 region has 16 residues. The germline gives CDR1 SGDLS, CDR2 YYNGEE. Trimming removed 0 bases at V and 0 bases at J, with 12 bases between. The DNA of the CDR3 is TGTGCCAGCAGCGTAGGTAATAGCGCGTACCAAGAGACCCAGTACTTC. It specifies CASSVGNSAYQETQYF.

This clonotype was found a few times. The J gene is TRBJ2-1, the V gene TRBV9; TRBD2 matches 10 bases. Germline V gene data show CDR1 as SGDLS and CDR2 as YYNGEE. The junction had 6 bases not matched to a gene; V was cut back by 1 base and J by 8 bases. This CDR3 comprises 15 residues. Here the CDR3 DNA reads TGTGCCAGCAGCGTAACCCCTAGCGGGAGTTATGAGCAGTTCTTC. Its protein product is CASSVTPSGSYEQFF.

This clonotype occurred many times. CDR3 sequence: CASSVGSSGRQETQYF. The CDR3, as DNA: TGTGCCAGCAGCGTAGGGTCTAGCGGGCGACAAGAGACCCAGTACTTC. The chain joins TRBV9 to TRBJ2-5, with 8 nucleotides matching TRBD2. J was trimmed by 2 bases and V by 0 bases; bases with no gene match: 6. Germline-derived CDR1 and CDR2 are SGDLS and YYNGEE. This CDR3 region has 16 residues.

The table lists this clonotype with many counts. For the CDR3, the DNA is TGTGCCAGCAGCGTAGTTGGAGGAACTAATTCACCCCTCCACTTT. It is translated as CASSVVGGTNSPLHF. The rearrangement joins TRBV9 to TRBJ1-6, with D hard to call. Trimming removed 0 bases from V and 6 bases from J, with 10 bases in between. The CDR3 covers 15 residues. Germline V gene lookup returns CDR1 SGDLS and CDR2 YYNGEE.

This clonotype was picked up many times. The gene calls are TRBV9 and TRBJ2-1; tentative D call: TRBD2 (5 bases). This CDR3 is built from 15 residues. Deletions cut 4 bases from V and 6 bases from J, with 17 bases between. Germline V gene lookup returns CDR1 SGDLS and CDR2 YYNGEE. The CDR3 spells CASSLRTSGSNEQFF. The CDR3 DNA is TGTGCCAGCAGCCTTCGGACGAGCGGCTCCAATGAGCAGTTCTTC.

At least ten counts were recorded for this clonotype. The V and J genes are TRBV9 and TRBJ1-6, with no clear D. The germline V gene encodes CDR1 SGDLS and CDR2 YYNGEE. This CDR3 comprises 16 residues. Trimming removed 0 bases from V and 3 bases from J, with 10 bases in between. The DNA of the CDR3 is TGTGCCAGCAGCGTAGAGCCGGATCTCTATAATTCACCCCTCCACTTT. This gives the protein CASSVEPDLYNSPLHF.

This clonotype was observed at least ten times. The rearrangement uses TRBV9 and TRBJ2-7, with TRBD2 matching 8 bases. Germline CDR1 reads SGDLS; CDR2 reads YYNGEE. The CDR3 contains 14 residues. After removal of 2 bases from V and 5 bases from J, the junction contained 6 bases not matched to a gene. The CDR3 bases are TGTGCCAGCAGCGTCGGGGGGGCGGAGAACGAGCAGTACTTC. Its translation: CASSVGGAENEQYF.

In its sample, this clonotype ranks as medium-sized. The chain uses TRBV9 and TRBJ1-1; 9 nucleotides align to TRBD1. Germline-derived CDR1 and CDR2 are SGDLS and YYNGEE. Unmatched junction bases numbered 11, after V lost 0 bases and J lost 14 bases. The CDR3 runs 14 residues. The CDR3 DNA is TGTGCCAGCAGCGTAGAAGGGACAGGGTTCCCCCCCTTCTTT. It encodes CASSVEGTGFPPFF.

This clonotype was recorded a few times. CDR3 nucleotides: TGTGCCAGCAGCGTAGGCGGGGTCCGGGCAGATACGCAGTATTTT. Its translation: CASSVGGVRADTQYF. The chain carries TRBV9 and TRBJ2-3, with D possibly matching TRBD2 (6 bases). V was clipped by 0 bases and J by 4 bases, with 12 bases between them. Germline V gene data show CDR1 as SGDLS and CDR2 as YYNGEE. CDR3 length: 15 amino acids.

This clonotype showed up many times. The rearrangement joins TRBV9 to TRBJ1-5, with 7 bases fitting TRBD1. The V gene's germline CDR1 is SGDLS and CDR2 YYNGEE. After removal of 0 bases from V and 10 bases from J, the junction contained 10 bases not matched to a gene. CDR3 length equals 15 residues. As DNA, the CDR3 is TGTGCCAGCAGCGTAGCTGGGACAGTTGGGGAACCCCAGCATTTT. The encoded protein is CASSVAGTVGEPQHF.

The chain links TRBV9 to TRBJ2-4; 9 nucleotides align to TRBD2. Germline CDR1 and CDR2: SGDLS and YYNGEE. The CDR3 has 16 residues. The V segment lost 3 bases and the J segment 3 bases; nucleotides outside the gene matches: 7. The CDR3 spells CASSDSGSEFKNIQYF. As DNA, the CDR3 is TGTGCCAGCAGCGATAGCGGGAGTGAGTTCAAAAACATTCAGTACTTC.

This clonotype was seen at least ten times. The J gene is TRBJ2-2, the V gene TRBV9, with 8 bases fitting TRBD2. Germline V gives CDR1 SGDLS, CDR2 YYNGEE. With V trimmed by 4 bases and J by 7 bases, 15 bases remained unmatched. CDR3 size: 17 residues. The CDR3 nucleotides read TGTGCCAGCAGCACCCGTTGGTCGAGCGGGGGCATCGGGGAGCTGTTTTTT. Its protein is CASSTRWSSGGIGELFF.

This clonotype was counted between two and nine times. The chain combines TRBV9 with TRBJ2-1, with 12 bases identical to TRBD2. There are 16 residues in the CDR3. Germline CDR1 is SGDLS and CDR2 is YYNGEE. Trimming at V came to 1 base and at J to 10 bases, leaving 9 bases not matched to a gene. The CDR3 region is CASSVMPSGGAGEQFF. CDR3 nucleotide sequence: TGTGCCAGCAGCGTAATGCCTAGCGGGGGGGCAGGGGAGCAGTTCTTC.

In this sample, this clonotype turned up many times. The V and J genes are TRBV9 and TRBJ2-1; D gene uncertain. V lost 2 bases to trimming and J lost 1 base, with 13 bases between them. The CDR3 has 16 amino acids. Germline CDR1 SGDLS, CDR2 YYNGEE. This chain's CDR3 is CASSVMTGTSYNEQFF. CDR3 coding DNA: TGTGCCAGCAGCGTGATGACTGGAACATCCTACAATGAGCAGTTCTTC.

The chain links TRBV21-1 to TRBJ2-7. TRBV21-1 is labeled a pseudogene. The length of the CDR3 is 14 residues. CDR3 sequence (DNA): TGTGCCAGCAGCGGACGACAGAACTCCTACGAGCAGTACTTC. Its protein product is CASSGRQNSYEQYF.

The rearrangement links TRBV9 to TRBJ2-3; possible D gene TRBD2, 5 bases. V was shortened by 0 bases and J by 9 bases, with 8 bases between the two germline ends. This CDR3 comprises 12 residues. Germline loops: CDR1 SGDLS, CDR2 YYNGEE. CDR3 sequence (DNA): TGTGCCAGCAGCGTAGACCCGGGGACGCAGTATTTT. Translated: CASSVDPGTQYF.

This clonotype was seen a handful of times. V gene TRBV9 combines with J gene TRBJ2-7; D gene unclear. Looked up from germline, CDR1 is SGDLS and CDR2 is YYNGEE. Trimming stripped 2 bases from V and 0 bases from J, with 9 bases between. The CDR3 loop spans 14 amino acids. In nucleotides, the CDR3 is TGTGCCAGCAGCGTCGGACCGCTCTCCTACGAGCAGTACTTC. It specifies CASSVGPLSYEQYF. Filled out from reference TRBV9 and TRBJ2-7, the complete variable domain reads DSGVTQTPKHLITATGQRVTLRCSPRSGDLSVYWYQQSLDQGLQFLIQYYNGEERAKGNILERFSAQQFPDLHSELNLSSLELGDSALYFCASSVGPLSYEQYFGPGTRLTVT.

This clonotype is labeled as medium-sized. V is TRBV9 and J is TRBJ1-1; D not certain. V dropped 4 bases and J dropped 4 bases, with 14 bases sitting between them. Looked up from germline, CDR1 is SGDLS and CDR2 is YYNGEE. CDR3 length: 14 amino acids. The CDR3: CASSPQVGSTEAFF. The CDR3 DNA is TGTGCCAGCAGCCCCCAGGTAGGGAGCACTGAAGCTTTCTTT.

This clonotype was recorded at least ten times. This chain connects TRBV9 to TRBJ1-4; 7 bases match TRBD1. The length of the CDR3 is 15 residues. V lost 3 bases, J lost 7 bases, and 9 bases stayed unmatched. CDR1 is SGDLS and CDR2 is YYNGEE in the germline V gene. The chain's CDR3 is CASSARQGDSEKLFF. CDR3 bases: TGTGCCAGCAGCGCGAGACAGGGCGACTCTGAAAAACTGTTTTTT.

This clonotype has at least ten counts. This chain connects TRBV9 to TRBJ1-2, with D maybe TRBD1 (6 bases). Trimming took 3 bases from V and 7 from J, leaving 10 bases between them. This CDR3 contains 12 residues. The germline CDR1 and CDR2 sequences are SGDLS and YYNGEE. In DNA, the CDR3 is TGTGCCAGCAGCGCCCGGGGGGCTGGCTACACCTTC. It encodes CASSARGAGYTF.

This clonotype was seen ten or more times. This chain connects TRBV9 to TRBJ2-3; D is ambiguous. Germline V gene data show CDR1 as SGDLS and CDR2 as YYNGEE. CDR3 length equals 13 residues. V was cut by 6 bases and J by 4 bases, with 12 bases left in between. Here the CDR3 reads CASKAEGPDTQYF. In nucleotides, the CDR3 is TGTGCCAGCAAGGCTGAAGGGCCAGATACGCAGTATTTT.

This clonotype was picked up many times. V and J are TRBV9 and TRBJ2-3; TRBD2 is a possible D gene (7 bases). Looked up from germline, CDR1 is SGDLS and CDR2 is YYNGEE. This CDR3 has 19 residues. Trimming took 1 base from V and 0 from J, leaving 21 bases between them. The CDR3 region is CASSVSDGSRGASTDTQYF. In nucleotides, the CDR3 is TGTGCCAGCAGCGTATCCGACGGAAGCCGGGGGGCTAGCACAGATACGCAGTATTTT.

The table lists this clonotype with many counts. The chain uses TRBV9 and TRBJ1-1, with D unclear. V lost 0 bases and J 0 bases, leaving 9 bases between the germline ends. The germline V gene encodes CDR1 SGDLS and CDR2 YYNGEE. The CDR3 extends over 15 amino acids. The CDR3 DNA reads as TGTGCCAGCAGCGTAGGGGTAGCGATGAACACTGAAGCTTTCTTT. Translating gives CASSVGVAMNTEAFF. The full variable domain, its missing parts supplied by reference TRBV9 and TRBJ1-1, is DSGVTQTPKHLITATGQRVTLRCSPRSGDLSVYWYQQSLDQGLQFLIQYYNGEERAKGNILERFSAQQFPDLHSELNLSSLELGDSALYFCASSVGVAMNTEAFFGQGTRLTVV.

The table lists this clonotype with many counts. The chain recombines TRBV9 with TRBJ1-5; D unresolved. The germline V gene encodes CDR1 SGDLS and CDR2 YYNGEE. The CDR3 sequence is 13 residues long. The ends were cut back, 0 bases at V and 5 bases at J, with 6 bases in the middle. The CDR3 bases are TGTGCCAGCAGCGTAGACACAGATCAGCCCCAGCATTTT. Translation gives CASSVDTDQPQHF.

Comment on this clonotype: A much larger clone is a single base away; this may be a read error. This chain links TRBV9 with TRBJ2-7; a possible D gene is TRBD2 (5 bases). The ends were cut back, 3 bases at V and 0 bases at J, with 10 bases in the middle. Per germline, CDR1 SGDLS and CDR2 YYNGEE. The CDR3 runs to 14 residues. The DNA for the CDR3 is TGTGCCAGCAGCGCTGGACTCCTCTCCTACGAGCAGTACTTC. It encodes CASSAGLLSYEQYF. The full variable domain, its missing parts supplied by reference TRBV9 and TRBJ2-7, is DSGVTQTPKHLITATGQRVTLRCSPRSGDLSVYWYQQSLDQGLQFLIQYYNGEERAKGNILERFSAQQFPDLHSELNLSSLELGDSALYFCASSAGLLSYEQYFGPGTRLTVT.

Ten or more counts support this clonotype. The chain links TRBV6-1 to TRBJ2-7; D unresolved. The CDR3 is made up of 16 amino acids. V was clipped by 8 bases and J by 5 bases, with 25 bases between them. Germline CDR1 MNHNS, CDR2 SASEGT. The CDR3 coding sequence is TGTGCCAGCTCGTTTTTTTTTGGACCGAGATCTAACGAGCAGTACTTC. This gives the protein CASSFFFGPRSNEQYF.